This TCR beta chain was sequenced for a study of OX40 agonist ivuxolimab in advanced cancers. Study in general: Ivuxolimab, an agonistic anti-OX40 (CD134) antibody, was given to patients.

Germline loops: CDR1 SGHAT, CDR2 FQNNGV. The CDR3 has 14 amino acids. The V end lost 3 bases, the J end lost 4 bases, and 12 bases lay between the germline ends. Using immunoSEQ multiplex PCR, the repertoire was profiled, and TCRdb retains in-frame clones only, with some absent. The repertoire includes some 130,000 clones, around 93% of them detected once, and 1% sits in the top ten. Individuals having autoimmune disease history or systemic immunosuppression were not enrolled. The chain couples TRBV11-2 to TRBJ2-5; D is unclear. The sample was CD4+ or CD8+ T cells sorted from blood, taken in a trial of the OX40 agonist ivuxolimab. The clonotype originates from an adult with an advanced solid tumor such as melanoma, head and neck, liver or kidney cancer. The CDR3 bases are TGTGCCAGCAGCTTTAACTGGGGTCGAGAGACCCAGTACTTC. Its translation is CASSFNWGRETQYF.